Below are 14 T cell receptor beta chains sequenced from a single sample in a study of OX40 agonist ivuxolimab in advanced cancers. Measured with immunoSEQ multiplex PCR; TCRdb has only the in-frame clones, and not every one. The table lists 38,000 or so clones, 80% to 90% of them singletons. Source: CD4+ or CD8+ T cells sorted from blood, taken in a trial of the OX40 agonist ivuxolimab. Receptors originate from an adult with an advanced solid tumor such as melanoma, head and neck, liver or kidney cancer.

CDR3 sequence reads: CASSLRTGVPEAFF. The CDR3 DNA sequence: TGCGCCAGCAGCCTAAGGACGGGGGTCCCTGAAGCTTTCTTT. V gene TRBV4-3 combines with J gene TRBJ1-1; weak D call: TRBD1 (5 bases). CDR3 length: 14 residues. Deletions cut 4 bases from V and 6 bases from J, with 15 bases between. Germline V gene sequence: CDR1 LGHNA, CDR2 YSLEER.

As for this clone: The same CDR3 is also encoded by other DNA sequences in this sample. The chain uses TRBV4-3 and TRBJ2-7; D remains ambiguous. Germline V gives CDR1 LGHNA, CDR2 YSLEER. The CDR3 runs 15 residues. V gave up 1 base and J gave up 0 bases, with 10 bases separating them. The DNA of the CDR3 is TGCGCCAGCAGCCAAGGAGTTGCGGTCTCCTACGAGCAGTACTTC. This codes for CASSQGVAVSYEQYF.

In this sample, this clone turned up a few times. V gene TRBV7-8 combines with J gene TRBJ2-5; D is uncertain. CDR3 length equals 11 residues. Germline V gene data show CDR1 as SGHVS and CDR2 as FQNEAQ. The V end was cut by 6 bases, the J end by 4 bases, with 6 bases between. CDR3 protein: CASRLTETQYF. CDR3 nucleotide sequence: TGTGCCAGCAGATTAACAGAGACCCAGTACTTC.

The chain employs TRBV9 and TRBJ2-2, with 12 bases fitting TRBD2. The germline V gene has CDR1 SGDLS and CDR2 YYNGEE. This CDR3 is 16 amino acids long. J gave up 5 bases and V 3 bases, and 5 bases lay outside the gene matches. As DNA, the CDR3 is TGTGCCAGCAGCGCTAGCGGGGGGGCTAGAACCGGGGAGCTGTTTTTT. This encodes CASSASGGARTGELFF.

J is TRBJ1-2 and V is TRBV18; 7 bases agree with TRBD1. Germline-derived CDR1 and CDR2 are KGHSH and LQKENI. The CDR3 totals 16 residues. The junction had 10 bases not matched to a gene; V was cut back by 3 bases and J by 3 bases. The CDR3 protein is CASSPSQGSSHYGYTF. The CDR3 DNA follows: TGTGCCAGCTCACCTTCACAGGGGAGCAGCCACTATGGCTACACCTTC.

The rearrangement joins TRBV28 to TRBJ2-7; the D gene could be TRBD1 or TRBD2 (6 bases each). V was clipped by 1 base and J by 5 bases, with 24 bases between them. The CDR3 runs to 18 residues. The germline CDR1 and CDR2 sequences are MDHEN and SYDVKM. For the CDR3, the DNA is TGTGCCAGCAGTTTATATTCTGGTGGGGGGCGCCTTATGAACGAGCAGTACTTC. It encodes CASSLYSGGGRLMNEQYF.

V gene TRBV28 combines with J gene TRBJ2-6; no definite D call. The germline V gene has CDR1 MDHEN and CDR2 SYDVKM. V gave up 5 bases and J gave up 1 base, with 12 bases separating them. The CDR3 runs 16 residues. CDR3 bases: TGTGCCAGCAGTCGCCCGGAAAGATCTGGGGCCAACGTCCTGACTTTC. Protein sequence: CASSRPERSGANVLTF. The full variable domain, with the rest looked up from reference TRBV28 and TRBJ2-6, is DVKVTQSSRYLVKRTGEKVFLECVQDMDHENMFWYRQDPGLGLRLIYFSYDVKMKEKGDIPEGYSVSREKKERFSLILESASTNQTSMYLCASSRPERSGANVLTFGAGSRLTVL.

This chain connects TRBV13 to TRBJ2-7; possible D gene TRBD1, 5 bases. Trimming pared 5 bases from V and 7 bases from J, leaving 12 bases between. The CDR3 consists of 12 residues. CDR1 and CDR2 (germline): PRHDT, FYEKMQ (reference sequence). DNA of the CDR3: TGTGCCAGCAGCCACCCCACAGGAGAGCAGTACTTC. Its protein is CASSHPTGEQYF.

This clone has just a few counts. This chain joins TRBV30 and TRBJ2-2; possible D gene TRBD2, 5 bases. V lost 8 bases to trimming and J lost 4 bases, with 17 bases between them. This CDR3 is 14 amino acids long. The germline CDR1 and CDR2 sequences are GTSNPN and SVGIG (reference sequence). As DNA, the CDR3 is TGTGCCCGTAAGGCCCGAACTAGCACCGGGGAGCTGTTTTTT. Protein: CARKARTSTGELFF.

The sample holds a few counts of this clone. The CDR3 here is CASRGPGQGADEQYF. Written as DNA, the CDR3 is TGTGCCAGCAGGGGGCCGGGACAGGGGGCAGACGAGCAGTACTTC. The rearrangement links TRBV5-6 to TRBJ2-7, with TRBD1 matching 12 bases. The length of the CDR3 is 15 residues. V shed 5 bases and J 5 bases; nucleotides not matched to a gene: 8. Germline lookup yields CDR1 SGHDT and CDR2 YYEEEE.

The genes are TRBV15 and TRBJ2-3, with D unclear. Between the trimmed V and J ends, which lost 9 bases and 5 bases, there was a span of 3 bases. In germline, CDR1 is LNHNV, CDR2 YYDKDF (reference sequence). The CDR3 extends over 9 amino acids. In DNA, the CDR3 is TGTGCCACGATAGATACGCAGTATTTT. It encodes CATIDTQYF.

This chain uses TRBV9 with TRBJ2-6; D is unclear. The V and J ends lost 6 bases and 0 bases respectively, with 7 bases between them. Per the germline V gene, CDR1 is SGDLS and CDR2 is YYNGEE. The CDR3 is 14 residues long. CDR3 coding DNA: TGTGCCAGCAACCCAGGCTCTGGGGCCAACGTCCTGACTTTC. Translated: CASNPGSGANVLTF. Based on the CDR3 plus reference TRBV9 and TRBJ2-6, the full variable domain is DSGVTQTPKHLITATGQRVTLRCSPRSGDLSVYWYQQSLDQGLQFLIQYYNGEERAKGNILERFSAQQFPDLHSELNLSSLELGDSALYFCASNPGSGANVLTFGAGSRLTVL.

The chain couples TRBV7-9 to TRBJ2-5; D may be TRBD1 or TRBD2 (6 bases each). Trimming took 5 bases from V and 5 from J, leaving 18 bases between them. The CDR3 contains 15 residues. Germline CDR1 and CDR2: SEHNR and FQNEAQ (reference sequence). The CDR3 sequence: CASSPLGGLGETQYF. CDR3 nucleotides: TGTGCCAGCAGCCCCCTCGGGGGCTTGGGTGAGACCCAGTACTTC.

This chain joins TRBV7-9 and TRBJ2-3; 8 bases map to TRBD2. V shed 5 bases, J shed 3 bases, and the junction held 4 bases outside the gene matches. This CDR3 spans 14 amino acids. The germline CDR1 and CDR2 sequences are SEHNR and FQNEAQ (reference sequence). CDR3 sequence: CASSAGGWTDTQYF. CDR3 DNA: TGTGCCAGCAGCGCGGGGGGTTGGACAGATACGCAGTATTTT.